A selection of T cell receptor beta chains follows, all from one sample in a study of beta chain features in type 1 diabetes. Data came from immunoSEQ multiplex PCR; TCRdb stores just in-frame clones and leaves some out. The sample records about 220,000 clones, about a tenth being singletons. Sequencing was carried out using central memory CD4+ T cells from blood. The receptor source for this set is a man between 18 and 35 years old in good health. Each CDR3 is given with its conserved first and last residue. D genes are given only for firm matches. Clone size appears in some rows only: once, few, many, or a class for an expanded clone.

NA	TRBV7-2	12	few	TRBJ1-1	TGTGCCAGCAGCCGACAATACACTGAAGCTTTCTTT	CASSRQYTEAFF
NA	TRBV5-4	14	NA	TRBJ1-4	TGTGCCAGCAGCTTGGAGGGGCTCAATGAAAAACTGTTTTTT	CASSLEGLNEKLFF
TRBD1	TRBV29-1	12	many	TRBJ2-5	TGCAGCGTCAACAGGGGATCGGAGACCCAGTACTTC	CSVNRGSETQYF
TRBD2	TRBV7-3	16	NA	TRBJ2-3	TGTGCCAGCAGCCAACCCCTAGCGGGGGGCACAGATACGCAGTATTTT	CASSQPLAGGTDTQYF
NA	TRBV2	14	few	TRBJ2-1	TGTGCCAGCAGTGAACTAGCTGACCACAATGAGCAGTTCTTC	CASSELADHNEQFF
NA	TRBV15	16	NA	TRBJ2-1	TGTGCCACCAGCAGAGAGCGGGACTTCTCCTACAATGAGCAGTTCTTC	CATSRERDFSYNEQFF
TRBD1	TRBV30	18	few	TRBJ2-7	TGTGCCTGGAGTCCAACCACTTTTGGACGGGACAGACGTCGGGAGCAGTACTTC	CAWSPTTFGRDRRREQYF
TRBD2	TRBV7-8	18	few	TRBJ2-5	TGTGCCAGCAGCTTAGCGCGAATTGTAATAGCGGGGTATGAGACCCAGTACTTC	CASSLARIVIAGYETQYF
NA	TRBV5-6	16	NA	TRBJ2-1	TGTGCCAGCAGCTTGGCGTATGAGGAAGTCTACAATGAGCAGTTCTTC	CASSLAYEEVYNEQFF
TRBD1	TRBV30	11	NA	TRBJ2-7	TGTGCCTGGAGTCAACAGGGGGAGCAGTACTTC	CAWSQQGEQYF
NA	TRBV7-9	13	NA	TRBJ2-3	TGTGCCAGCCCCTTGGGGGCTGATGATACGCAGTATTTT	CASPLGADDTQYF
NA	TRBV7-9	14	NA	TRBJ2-7	TGTGCCAGCAGCTTCGTTAAAGGGGGCTACGAGCAGTACTTC	CASSFVKGGYEQYF
TRBD2	TRBV5-5	17	NA	TRBJ2-4	TGTGCCAGCAGCTTGGCCGGGCGGGAGAGTGGCAAAAACATTCAGTACTTC	CASSLAGRESGKNIQYF
TRBD2	TRBV18	14	NA	TRBJ2-1	TGTGCCAGCAAAAACGAGCGGGGATACAATGAGCAGTTCTTC	CASKNERGYNEQFF
TRBD1	TRBV7-7	13	many	TRBJ2-2	TGTGCTAGCAGCTTGACAGGGGTTCGGGAGCTGTTTTTT	CASSLTGVRELFF
NA	TRBV29-1	15	NA	TRBJ2-5	TGCAGCGCCCAATACCCAGCTGTGGGCCAAGAGACCCAGTACTTC	CSAQYPAVGQETQYF
TRBD2	TRBV28	15	many	TRBJ2-1	TGTGCCAGCAGAAAGGGGTGGGAGGGCCGGAATGAGCAGTTCTTC	CASRKGWEGRNEQFF
TRBD1	TRBV2	14	NA	TRBJ1-2	TGTGCCAGCAGCCCGACAGGGATCGACTATGGCTACACCTTC	CASSPTGIDYGYTF
NA	TRBV7-2	12	NA	TRBJ2-1	TGTGCCAGCAGCTTAGCGGGACGGGAGTTGTTCTTC	CASSLAGRELFF
NA	TRBV7-8	17	NA	TRBJ2-6	TGTGCCAGCAGCTTATTGCCGGTAACCTCTGGGGCCAACGTCCTGACTTTC	CASSLLPVTSGANVLTF
NA	TRBV4-1	15	NA	TRBJ1-5	TGCGCCAGCAGCCAAGTTTGGGAAATAAATCAGCCCCAGCATTTT	CASSQVWEINQPQHF
TRBD2	TRBV7-8	21	few	TRBJ2-1	TGTGCCAGCAGCCCGACGGGCCCTAGGAGCATCGCTAGCGGGAGGATGAATGAGCAGTTCTTC	CASSPTGPRSIASGRMNEQFF
NA	TRBV29-1	13	few	TRBJ2-1	TGCAGCGTTGAAGACTACCTATTTGATGAGCAGTTCTTC	CSVEDYLFDEQFF
TRBD1	TRBV6-1	19	few	TRBJ2-7	TGTGCCAGCAGTGTATCTCCCACAGCCGGGACAGGGGCTTCCTACGAGCAGTACTTC	CASSVSPTAGTGASYEQYF
TRBD2	TRBV2	16	few	TRBJ2-3	TGTGCCAGCAGTGGACTAGCGGGGGGTAGCACAGATACGCAGTATTTT	CASSGLAGGSTDTQYF
TRBD1	TRBV2	14	NA	TRBJ2-5	TGTGCCAGCCATGGCGACAGGGAACAAGAGACCCAGTACTTC	CASHGDREQETQYF
NA	TRBV14	14	few	TRBJ1-4	TGTGCCAGCAGCCAAGCCCGGTCGTACGGAAAACTGTTTTTT	CASSQARSYGKLFF
NA	TRBV9	16	NA	TRBJ2-1	TGTGCCAGCAGCGTAGCTACGTGGGGGAGTGGAAATGAGCAGTTCTTC	CASSVATWGSGNEQFF
TRBD2	TRBV13	15	few	TRBJ2-1	TGTGCCAGCAGCTCCCTAGCGGGAGTGGGCAATGAGCAGTTCTTC	CASSSLAGVGNEQFF
TRBD2	TRBV30	11	few	TRBJ2-7	TGTGCCTGGAGACGGGGGGGTGAGCAGTACTTC	CAWRRGGEQYF
TRBD1	TRBV5-1	14	NA	TRBJ1-4	TGCGCCAGCAGCCGGGACAGGGCTAATGAAAAACTGTTTTTT	CASSRDRANEKLFF
NA	TRBV6-6	12	few	TRBJ1-1	TGTGCCAGCAGTCTCGACAGGTCTGAAGCTTTCTTT	CASSLDRSEAFF
NA	TRBV30	15	few	TRBJ1-1	TGTGCCAGACAGGCGCTCCCTCTTCTGAACACTGAAGCTTTCTTT	CARQALPLLNTEAFF
TRBD2	TRBV5-1	15	few	TRBJ2-1	TGCGCCAGCAGCTTGAGCGGGACCGGTTACAATGAGCAGTTCTTC	CASSLSGTGYNEQFF
NA	TRBV5-1	16	few	TRBJ2-1	TGCGCCAGCAGCTTGTTAGGCGTTCAGATTAGAAATGAGCAGTTCTTC	CASSLLGVQIRNEQFF
NA	TRBV28	14	NA	TRBJ1-4	TGTGCCAGCAAAAAAGGGTCTCCAGGGGAAAAACTGTTTTTT	CASKKGSPGEKLFF
TRBD2	TRBV10-3	16	many	TRBJ2-1	TGTGCCATCAGTACCGAGAGCGGGAGAGGTGGTAATGAGCAGTTCTTC	CAISTESGRGGNEQFF
NA	TRBV5-4	14	few	TRBJ2-3	TGTGCCAGCAGCTTCTTACAGGGTGACGATACGCAGTATTTT	CASSFLQGDDTQYF
NA	TRBV4-3	16	NA	TRBJ2-2	TGCGCCAGCAGCCAAGATGACCGACTGAACACCGGGGAGCTGTTTTTT	CASSQDDRLNTGELFF
TRBD1	TRBV29-1	16	few	TRBJ2-7	TGCAGCGTTGTCCCGGGGGGGACAGGGGGCGCGTTGGAGCAGTACTTC	CSVVPGGTGGALEQYF
TRBD2	TRBV28	21	NA	TRBJ2-3	TGTGCCAGCAGTTTCCCCTCGGGCTTACTAGCGGGAGAGGTGGGCACAGATACGCAGTATTTT	CASSFPSGLLAGEVGTDTQYF
TRBD1	TRBV29-1	17	few	TRBJ1-5	TGCAGCGTTCCCCCGGGACAGGGGCCCTTTAGCAATCAGCCCCAGCATTTT	CSVPPGQGPFSNQPQHF
NA	TRBV9	13	few	TRBJ1-1	TGTGCCAGCAGCGTGAAGGGGAACACTGAAGCTTTCTTT	CASSVKGNTEAFF
NA	TRBV6-4	12	few	TRBJ2-5	TGTGCCAGCAGTGACAGGGGAGAGACCCAGTACTTC	CASSDRGETQYF
TRBD2	TRBV28	15	NA	TRBJ2-3	TGTGCCAGCAGAGGGATAGCGGGAGGGGTTCATACGCAGTATTTT	CASRGIAGGVHTQYF